The 32 T cell receptor beta chains listed next were all sequenced from one sample in a study of cytomegalovirus exposure and HLA in healthy donors. 13 Jbeta primers and 60 Vbeta primers were used for the PCR. Sequencing used immunoSEQ multiplex PCR; TCRdb keeps in-frame clones, though not all of them. The sample lists roughly 220,000 clones, 75% to 85% seen once, with 2.5% to 3% in the top ten. The sample was PBMCs. The receptors were gathered from a woman between 40 and 50 years old in good health and CMV-seronegative.

The chain uses TRBV4-1 and TRBJ1-1; D gene uncertain. Germline V gene sequence: CDR1 MGHRA, CDR2 YSYEKL. The length of the CDR3 is 16 residues. V was shortened by 1 base and J by 0 bases, with 12 bases between the two germline ends. The chain's CDR3 is CASSQGNRGMNTEAFF. The CDR3 DNA reads TGCGCCAGCAGCCAAGGGAATAGAGGCATGAACACTGAAGCTTTCTTT.

The rearrangement uses TRBV11-2 and TRBJ2-1, with 12 bases matching TRBD2. The germline V gene encodes CDR1 SGHAT and CDR2 FQNNGV. CDR3 length equals 15 residues. The junction had 11 bases not matched to a gene; V was cut back by 5 bases and J by 12 bases. CDR3 nucleotide sequence: TGTGCCAGCAGCCCGAACACTAGCGGGAGGTTGTGGCAGTTCTTC. It is translated as CASSPNTSGRLWQFF.

This clone was picked up a small number of times. The chain employs TRBV27 and TRBJ2-3; 8 bases map to TRBD1. Losses at the gene ends were 5 bases for V and 3 bases for J; bases not matched to a gene: 7. The length of the CDR3 is 15 residues. Germline values: CDR1 MNHEY, CDR2 SMNVEV (reference sequence). The CDR3 DNA reads as TGTGCCAGCAGTCCAAGGACAGGGTGGACAGATACGCAGTATTTT. Translating gives CASSPRTGWTDTQYF.

The J gene is TRBJ1-1, the V gene TRBV6-6; TRBD1 is a possible D gene (6 bases). Trimming took 2 bases from V and 6 from J, leaving 13 bases between them. CDR1 and CDR2 from the germline V gene are MNHNY and SVGAGI (reference sequence). The CDR3 contains 14 residues. This chain's CDR3 is CASSYREQGSEAFF. The CDR3 DNA sequence: TGTGCCAGCAGTTACCGCGAACAGGGATCTGAAGCTTTCTTT.

V gene TRBV6-6 combines with J gene TRBJ2-7; TRBD1 agrees at 8 bases. CDR3 size: 14 residues. Trimming cost V 2 bases and J 2 bases; bases outside gene matches: 2. Looked up from germline, CDR1 is MNHNY and CDR2 is SVGAGI (reference sequence). CDR3 in amino acids: CASSYLTGAYEQYF. DNA for the CDR3: TGTGCCAGCAGTTACCTGACAGGGGCCTACGAGCAGTACTTC.

This rearrangement joins TRBV10-3 to TRBJ2-1; D might be TRBD1 (5 bases). The CDR3 covers 15 residues. The V end was cut by 4 bases, the J end by 0 bases, with 10 bases between. Germline V gives CDR1 ENHRY, CDR2 SYGVKD. CDR3 sequence (DNA): TGTGCCATCAGTGGACAGACGAGCTCCTACAATGAGCAGTTCTTC. Its protein is CAISGQTSSYNEQFF.

The chain couples TRBV9 to TRBJ2-1; 8 positions agree with TRBD2. Unmatched junction bases numbered 15, after V lost 1 base and J lost 0 bases. The CDR3 length is 20 residues. CDR1 SGDLS and CDR2 YYNGEE come from the germline V gene. The CDR3 nucleotides read TGTGCCAGCAGCGTACCCCAAGGCCTAGCGGGTTTCCACTCCTACAATGAGCAGTTCTTC. Its protein is CASSVPQGLAGFHSYNEQFF.

This clone has just a few counts. The V gene is TRBV6-5, the J gene TRBJ1-2; no clear D gene. This CDR3 region has 14 residues. V was cut by 4 bases and J by 4 bases, with 13 bases left in between. From germline, CDR1 is MNHEY and CDR2 SVGAGI. For the CDR3, the DNA is TGTGCCAGCAGTTCTGCGTCCGTTTTCTATGGCTACACCTTC. Its translation: CASSSASVFYGYTF.

This chain links TRBV30 with TRBJ1-3; D remains unclear. The CDR3 length is 12 residues. The V gene lost 2 bases and the J gene lost 4 bases, with 6 bases spanning the gap. Per germline, CDR1 GTSNPN and CDR2 SVGIG (reference sequence). CDR3 protein: CAWSPRGNTIYF. CDR3 bases: TGTGCCTGGAGTCCCCGGGGAAACACCATATATTTT.

This clone was seen only a few times. For the CDR3, the DNA is TGTGCCAGACCGCACGTAAGAGATATGAGCACAGATACGCAGTATTTT. Protein product: CARPHVRDMSTDTQYF. The chain carries TRBV5-3 and TRBJ2-3; D is uncertain. TRBV5-3 is sorted into the ORF group, with uncertain function. The CDR3 is made up of 16 amino acids. The ends were cut back, 7 bases at V and 0 bases at J, with 18 bases in the middle.

V gene TRBV27 combines with J gene TRBJ2-7, with 9 bases lining up with TRBD1. Losses at the gene ends were 6 bases for V and 5 bases for J; bases not matched to a gene: 11. This CDR3 has 15 amino acids. CDR1 is MNHEY and CDR2 is SMNVEV in the germline V gene (reference sequence). The CDR3 DNA is TGTGCCAGCAGCCCGGGACAGGGAAGGATAAACGAGCAGTACTTC. Amino acid sequence: CASSPGQGRINEQYF.

The CDR3 is CASNPGTGLNTEAFF. The CDR3 DNA is TGTGCCAGCAACCCGGGTACAGGGCTTAACACTGAAGCTTTCTTT. This chain uses TRBV6-6 with TRBJ1-1, with D possibly being TRBD1 (6 bases). CDR1 and CDR2 from the germline V gene are MNHNY and SVGAGI (reference sequence). V dropped 7 bases and J dropped 2 bases, with 17 bases sitting between them. The CDR3 is 15 amino acids.

The chain employs TRBV28 and TRBJ1-1, with a weak D call TRBD1 (6 bases). Germline V gene lookup returns CDR1 MDHEN and CDR2 SYDVKM. This CDR3 spans 13 amino acids. Trimming pared 7 bases from V and 4 bases from J, leaving 13 bases between. The CDR3 protein is CASNKQGGTEAFF. As DNA, the CDR3 is TGTGCCAGCAATAAACAGGGCGGCACTGAAGCTTTCTTT.

In this sample, this clone turned up a few times. The V gene is TRBV7-9, the J gene TRBJ1-1; possibly TRBD1 for D (6 bases). The CDR3 length is 14 residues. Trimming shortened V by 1 base and J by 5 bases, and 11 bases separated the two germline ends. The germline V gene encodes CDR1 SEHNR and CDR2 FQNEAQ (reference sequence). The CDR3 region has the DNA TGTGCCAGCAGCTTAGGATACAGGGAAACTGAAGCTTTCTTT. Translating gives CASSLGYRETEAFF.

This clone was found once. The chain carries TRBV5-1 and TRBJ2-3; 11 bases line up with TRBD2. The CDR3 runs to 19 residues. Per germline, CDR1 SGHRS and CDR2 YFSETQ. With 4 bases clipped from V and 2 bases from J, the junction kept 15 bases outside the gene matches. CDR3 amino acids: CASSPIGLGTSGFTDTQYF. CDR3 in DNA: TGCGCCAGCAGCCCCATAGGGCTGGGGACTAGCGGATTCACAGATACGCAGTATTTT.

V and J are TRBV27 and TRBJ1-1, with D uncertain. The CDR3 runs 13 residues. CDR1 is MNHEY, CDR2 SMNVEV, per germline (reference sequence). Trimming cost V 2 bases and J 6 bases, with 10 bases left between them. The CDR3 bases are TGTGCCAGCAGTTTACTTGGAGGTCCTGAAGCTTTCTTT. Protein: CASSLLGGPEAFF.

V and J are TRBV7-2 and TRBJ2-7; maybe TRBD2 (6 bases). Trimming removed 4 bases from V and 5 bases from J, with 18 bases in between. The CDR3 loop spans 15 amino acids. Germline CDR1 and CDR2: SGHTA and FQGNSA. Here the CDR3 DNA reads TGTGCCAGCAGCTCCTCTAGCGCCAATTCTCACGAGCAGTACTTC. Its protein product is CASSSSSANSHEQYF.

The V gene is TRBV4-1, the J gene TRBJ2-7; D is perhaps TRBD2 (5 bases). Germline loops: CDR1 MGHRA, CDR2 YSYEKL. The CDR3 runs to 15 residues. Trimming stripped 0 bases from V and 9 bases from J, with 18 bases between. The CDR3 sequence: CASSQDPGKNEGQYF. CDR3 coding DNA: TGCGCCAGCAGCCAAGATCCTGGTAAAAATGAGGGGCAGTACTTC.

This chain's CDR3 is CASSFYGGPEAFF. CDR3 nucleotide sequence: TGTGCCAGCAGTTTTTATGGGGGCCCTGAAGCTTTCTTT. The V call is TRBV7-8, the J call TRBJ1-1; TRBD1 might be the D (6 bases). The CDR3 extends over 13 amino acids. Per the germline V gene, CDR1 is SGHVS and CDR2 is FQNEAQ. Trimming removed 6 bases at V and 6 bases at J, with 14 bases between. Complete variable domain (other parts from reference TRBV7-8 and TRBJ1-1): GAGVSQSPRYKVAKRGQDVALRCDPISGHVSLFWYQQALGQGPEFLTYFQNEAQLDKSGLPSDRFFAERPEGSVSTLKIQRTQQEDSAVYLCASSFYGGPEAFFGQGTRLTVV.

The genes are TRBV7-6 and TRBJ2-7; 7 nucleotides agree with TRBD2. Germline V gene lookup returns CDR1 SGHVS and CDR2 FNYEAQ. Trimming at V came to 0 bases and at J to 6 bases, leaving 2 bases not matched to a gene. The CDR3 sequence is 13 residues long. This CDR3 is CASSLASGGEQYF. Here the CDR3 DNA reads TGTGCCAGCAGCTTAGCGTCGGGAGGCGAGCAGTACTTC.

The chain joins TRBV27 to TRBJ1-2; the match to TRBD1 covers 7 bases. This CDR3 region has 15 residues. CDR1 and CDR2 (germline): MNHEY, SMNVEV (reference sequence). V shed 6 bases and J 7 bases; nucleotides not matched to a gene: 14. The CDR3 loop reads CASRTKTGLVFGYTF. CDR3 nucleotide sequence: TGTGCCAGCAGAACCAAGACAGGGTTGGTATTTGGCTACACCTTC.

The chain recombines TRBV10-3 with TRBJ1-1; D is ambiguous. CDR3 size: 15 residues. V shed 4 bases and J shed 1 base, with 13 bases lying between them. CDR1 is ENHRY, CDR2 SYGVKD, per germline. CDR3 sequence: CAISAGAMGNTEAFF. In DNA, the CDR3 is TGTGCCATCAGTGCGGGTGCGATGGGGAACACTGAAGCTTTCTTT.

The V call is TRBV18, the J call TRBJ2-3; unclear D gene. CDR3 length equals 12 residues. Germline V CDR1 and CDR2: KGHSH, LQKENI. V was trimmed by 3 bases and J by 6 bases, leaving 7 bases between them. CDR3 coding DNA: TGTGCCAGCTCACCCAACAGTGATACGCAGTATTTT. The encoded protein is CASSPNSDTQYF.

The chain has TRBV10-1 and TRBJ2-1; D is ambiguous. The CDR3 covers 13 residues. Trimming shortened V by 6 bases and J by 10 bases, and 16 bases separated the two germline ends. Germline V gene data show CDR1 as WNHNN and CDR2 as SYGVQD (reference sequence). CDR3 sequence reads: CASSRGTTTEQFF. CDR3 sequence (DNA): TGCGCCAGCAGCCGCGGTACAACCACCGAGCAGTTCTTC.

The genes are TRBV27 and TRBJ2-7, with 7 bases aligning to TRBD1. The CDR3 consists of 13 residues. Trimming took 6 bases from V and 5 from J; bases not matched to a gene: 7. Germline V CDR1 and CDR2: MNHEY, SMNVEV (reference sequence). CDR3 nucleotide sequence: TGTGCCAGCAGCCAGGGGGTATCCAACGAGCAGTACTTC. This encodes CASSQGVSNEQYF.

This clone came up once. J is TRBJ2-7 and V is TRBV20-1; 7 nucleotides line up with TRBD2. Germline V lookup: CDR1 DFQATT, CDR2 SNEGSKA (reference sequence). The ends lost 5 bases at V and 5 bases at J; junction bases unmatched: 3. The CDR3 has 11 residues. Here the CDR3 DNA reads TGCAGTGCTCGGACTAGTCACGAGCAGTACTTC. It yields the protein CSARTSHEQYF.

In its sample, this clone was seen a few times. J is TRBJ2-7 and V is TRBV27; D is perhaps TRBD2 (5 bases). The CDR3 runs to 14 residues. The V end lost 2 bases, the J end lost 2 bases, and 10 bases lay between the germline ends. The germline V gene has CDR1 MNHEY and CDR2 SMNVEV (reference sequence). As DNA, the CDR3 is TGTGCCAGCAGTTTAGACGGGGTGGCCTACGAGCAGTACTTC. Its translation is CASSLDGVAYEQYF.

This chain links TRBV11-2 with TRBJ2-7, with 9 bases identical to TRBD2. Germline lookup yields CDR1 SGHAT and CDR2 FQNNGV. The CDR3 spans 13 residues. The V gene end was trimmed by 7 bases and the J gene end by 5 bases; junction bases not matched to a gene: 6. The CDR3 spells CASMVAGAHEQYF. The CDR3 DNA is TGTGCCAGCATGGTAGCGGGAGCCCACGAGCAGTACTTC.

This clone was detected only a few times. This chain connects TRBV11-2 to TRBJ2-1; D is ambiguous. Trimming stripped 1 base from V and 8 bases from J, with 9 bases between. CDR1 is SGHAT and CDR2 is FQNNGV in the germline V gene. This CDR3 has 13 amino acids. The DNA of the CDR3 is TGTGCCAGCAGCTTAGCACGGTTGTATGAGCAGTTCTTC. It yields the protein CASSLARLYEQFF. Based on the CDR3 plus reference TRBV11-2 and TRBJ2-1, the full variable domain is EAGVAQSPRYKIIEKRQSVAFWCNPISGHATLYWYQQILGQGPKLLIQFQNNGVVDDSQLPKDRFSAERLKGVDSTLKIQPAKLEDSAVYLCASSLARLYEQFFGPGTRLTVL.

The V call is TRBV21-1, the J call TRBJ1-1; the table calls TRBD1, which could not be checked here. TRBV21-1 is given as a pseudogene. The CDR3 runs 17 residues. The CDR3 loop is CASSRPPGQIMNTEAFF. CDR3 nucleotide sequence: TGTGCCAGCAGCCGGCCCCCGGGACAGATCATGAACACTGAAGCTTTCTTT.

The chain has TRBV28 and TRBJ2-3; 14 bases align to TRBD2. Germline CDR1 MDHEN, CDR2 SYDVKM. There are 14 residues in the CDR3. V lost 6 bases and J lost 6; bases outside the gene matches: 2. CDR3 sequence: CASRGLAGVDTQYF. DNA of the CDR3: TGTGCCAGCAGGGGACTAGCGGGAGTGGATACGCAGTATTTT.

J is TRBJ1-5 and V is TRBV19; D is undetermined. V was clipped by 4 bases and J by 1 base, with 11 bases between them. This CDR3 is built from 15 residues. The germline V gene has CDR1 LNHDA and CDR2 SQIVND (reference sequence). This CDR3 reads CASSTGDRSNQPQHF. The DNA for the CDR3 is TGTGCCAGTAGTACCGGAGACCGGAGCAATCAGCCCCAGCATTTT.